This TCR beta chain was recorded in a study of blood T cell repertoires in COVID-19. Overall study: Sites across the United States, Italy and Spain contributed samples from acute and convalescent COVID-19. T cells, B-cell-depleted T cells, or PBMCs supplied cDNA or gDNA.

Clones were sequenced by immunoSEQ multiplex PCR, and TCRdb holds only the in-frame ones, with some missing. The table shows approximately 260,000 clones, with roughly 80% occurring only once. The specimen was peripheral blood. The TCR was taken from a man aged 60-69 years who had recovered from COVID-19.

CDR3 sequence (DNA): TGTGCCAGCAGTCAGGACTCTTTATCGCAGTATTTT. Translation gives CASSQDSLSQYF. The chain joins TRBV11-2 to TRBJ2-3, with D possibly matching TRBD2 (5 bases). CDR3 length: 12 residues. Per the germline V gene, CDR1 is SGHAT and CDR2 is FQNNGV. V dropped 6 bases and J dropped 10 bases, with 14 bases sitting between them.